The next 23 T cell receptor beta chains were all read from a single sample in a study of early T cells in non-severe SARS-CoV-2 infection. TCRdb itself ran the 5' RACE reads through MiXCR, one entry per CDR3 protein. The sample shows 30,000 to 45,000 distinct CDR3 sequences, 5.3% of them seen only once. Specimen: whole blood. Receptors originate from an adult who was a healthcare worker with PCR-confirmed SARS-CoV-2 infection or an uninfected control (not recorded which).

This clonotype was seen at least ten times. This sequence joins TRBV29-1 and TRBJ2-5, with no clear D. The germline V gene encodes CDR1 SQVTM and CDR2 ANQGSEA. The V end was cut by 4 bases, the J end by 5 bases, with 11 bases between. The CDR3 totals 12 residues. The CDR3 here is CSVANPRETQYF. The CDR3 nucleotides are TGCAGCGTTGCCAACCCCCGGGAGACCCAGTACTTC.

This clonotype was seen ten or more times. The chain employs TRBV28 and TRBJ2-7, with 14 bases aligning to TRBD2. This CDR3 comprises 19 residues. J lost 2 bases, V lost 3 bases, and 12 bases had no gene match. Germline CDR1 and CDR2: MDHEN and SYDVKM. The CDR3 DNA is TGTGCCAGCAGTTTGGACCTGCCGGGACTAGCGGGGGAAGCCTACGAGCAGTACTTC. Residues: CASSLDLPGLAGEAYEQYF.

In DNA, the CDR3 is TGTGCCAGCAGCCCTGGGACCGTTAGCAATCAGCCCCAGCATTTT. This sequence encodes CASSPGTVSNQPQHF. This chain joins TRBV7-2 and TRBJ1-5, with D possibly being TRBD1 (5 bases). The CDR3 is 15 residues long. V was pared by 5 bases and J by 0 bases, with 11 bases between. Germline V CDR1 and CDR2: SGHTA, FQGNSA.

This clonotype has more than one count but fewer than ten. The rearrangement links TRBV7-8 to TRBJ1-2, with 8 bases that match TRBD1. Per germline, CDR1 SGHVS and CDR2 FQNEAQ. V was clipped by 5 bases and J by 4 bases; unmatched bases: 6. CDR3 length: 14 amino acids. DNA of the CDR3: TGTGCCAGCAGCGCAGGACAGGGCGGCTATGGCTACACCTTC. Its translation: CASSAGQGGYGYTF.

This clonotype was picked up a small number of times. The rearrangement uses TRBV14 and TRBJ2-1, with 12 nucleotides matching TRBD1. J lost 10 bases, V lost 0 bases, and 13 bases had no gene match. The CDR3 consists of 18 residues. The germline CDR1 and CDR2 sequences are SGHDN and FVKESK. CDR3 sequence: CASSQEKIWDRGQREQFF. As DNA, the CDR3 is TGTGCCAGCAGCCAAGAGAAAATTTGGGACAGGGGGCAGCGGGAGCAGTTCTTC.

This clonotype was counted ten times or more. This chain links TRBV6-6 with TRBJ2-7; D is possibly TRBD2 (5 bases). V lost 5 bases to trimming and J lost 3 bases, with 11 bases between them. CDR1 is MNHNY and CDR2 is SVGAGI in the germline V gene (reference sequence). The CDR3 loop spans 13 amino acids. CDR3 in amino acids: CASSRGPNYEQYF. The CDR3 DNA follows: TGTGCCAGCAGTCGCGGGCCTAACTACGAGCAGTACTTC.

This clonotype was seen repeatedly, ten times or more. One end of the junction varies from germline; a read error may be responsible. The J gene is TRBJ1-3, the V gene TRBV6-6; D is uncertain. This CDR3 has 15 amino acids. Germline V gives CDR1 MNHNY, CDR2 SVGAGI (reference sequence). The CDR3 nucleotides read TGTGCCAGCAGTCACTCGGCCCCTAGGGAGGACACCATATATTTT. Translation: CASSHSAPREDTIYF.

This sequence joins TRBV12-3 or TRBV12-4 and TRBJ1-5; 8 nucleotides match TRBD1. CDR3 length equals 15 residues. The ends lost 5 bases at V and 2 bases at J; junction bases unmatched: 5. As DNA, the CDR3 is TGTGCCAGCAGTCCTACAGGGGGAGGCAATCAGCCCCAGCATTTT. Its translation is CASSPTGGGNQPQHF.

The chain uses TRBV24-1 and TRBJ2-5, with a tentative D call TRBD1 (6 bases). This CDR3 has 15 residues. V was cut by 2 bases and J by 1 base, with 10 bases left in between. CDR1 is KGHDR, CDR2 SFDVKD, per germline. DNA for the CDR3: TGTGCCACCAGTGATTCCAGACAGGCCCAAGAGACCCAGTACTTC. It is translated as CATSDSRQAQETQYF.

This clonotype was found a few times. As DNA, the CDR3 is TGTGCCAGCTCACCAAGGACTAGCGGGGGGCACTCGAACACCGGGGAGCTGTTTTTT. It encodes CASSPRTSGGHSNTGELFF. V gene TRBV18 combines with J gene TRBJ2-2, with 14 bases matching TRBD2. The CDR3 is 19 amino acids. V was clipped by 2 bases and J by 0 bases; unmatched bases: 5. CDR1 is KGHSH and CDR2 is LQKENI in the germline V gene.

This clonotype was seen many times. This rearrangement joins TRBV5-1 to TRBJ2-7; D remains ambiguous. Trimming pared 2 bases from V and 0 bases from J, leaving 12 bases between. Germline CDR1 SGHRS, CDR2 YFSETQ. This CDR3 comprises 15 residues. The DNA for the CDR3 is TGCGCCAGCAGCTTAGGTCCCGGCGGCTCCTACGAGCAGTACTTC. This sequence encodes CASSLGPGGSYEQYF. The variable domain in full, completed from reference TRBV5-1 and TRBJ2-7, reads KAGVTQTPRYLIKTRGQQVTLSCSPISGHRSVSWYQQTPGQGLQFLFEYFSETQRNKGNFPGRFSGRQFSNSRSEMNVSTLELGDSALYLCASSLGPGGSYEQYFGPGTRLTVT.

This clonotype was counted between two and nine times. V and J are TRBV9 and TRBJ2-7, with 9 bases that match TRBD1. Germline CDR1 is SGDLS and CDR2 is YYNGEE. This CDR3 is built from 13 residues. V gave up 3 bases and J gave up 3 bases; unmatched junction bases: 1. The DNA for the CDR3 is TGTGCCAGCAGCGCGACAGGGGGCTACGAGCAGTACTTC. Protein product: CASSATGGYEQYF.

This clonotype appeared a single time. A read error may explain this, as a much larger clone is one base away. The gene calls are TRBV5-8 and TRBJ1-5; 9 bases fit TRBD1. The CDR3 length is 17 residues. CDR1 is SGHTS, CDR2 YDEGEE, per germline. The DNA for the CDR3 is TGTGCCAACAGCACGGGACAGGGAGGAAGGAGCAATCAGCCCCAGCATTTT. Translation gives CANSTGQGGRSNQPQHF.

The table lists this clonotype with many counts. This chain joins TRBV20-1 and TRBJ1-1; no clear D gene. Germline-derived CDR1 and CDR2 are DFQATT and SNEGSKA (reference sequence). V lost 0 bases to trimming and J lost 5 bases, with 19 bases between them. The CDR3 loop spans 16 amino acids. The CDR3 reads CSARDIGVPEWTEAFF. The CDR3 bases are TGCAGTGCTAGAGATATTGGCGTCCCGGAATGGACTGAAGCTTTCTTT.

The table lists this clonotype with many counts. The V call is TRBV7-2, the J call TRBJ1-2; D is unclear. V was cut by 5 bases and J by 2 bases, with 15 bases left in between. This CDR3 comprises 15 residues. Germline lookup yields CDR1 SGHTA and CDR2 FQGNSA. CDR3 sequence: CASSRTTGSNYGYTF. The CDR3 DNA is TGTGCCAGCAGCCGCACCACCGGGTCCAACTATGGCTACACCTTC. Combining the CDR3 with reference TRBV7-2 and TRBJ1-2 gives the whole variable domain GAGVSQSPSNKVTEKGKDVELRCDPISGHTALYWYRQSLGQGLEFLIYFQGNSAPDKSGLPSDRFSAERTGGSVSTLTIQRTQQEDSAVYLCASSRTTGSNYGYTFGSGTRLTVV.

This clonotype has at least ten counts. V gene TRBV7-9 combines with J gene TRBJ2-3, with TRBD2 as a possible D gene (5 bases). Trimming removed 5 bases from V and 5 bases from J, with 5 bases in between. Germline assignment: CDR1 SEHNR and CDR2 FQNEAQ (reference sequence). The CDR3 sequence is 11 residues long. This chain's CDR3 is CASSGGDTQYF. The CDR3 DNA reads TGTGCCAGCAGCGGAGGAGATACGCAGTATTTT. The variable domain in full, completed from reference TRBV7-9 and TRBJ2-3, reads DTGVSQNPRHKITKRGQNVTFRCDPISEHNRLYWYRQTLGQGPEFLTYFQNEAQLEKSRLLSDRFSAERPKGSFSTLEIQRTEQGDSAMYLCASSGGDTQYFGPGTRLTVL.

Many counts were recorded for this clonotype. The genes are TRBV11-2 and TRBJ2-1, with D hard to call. Trimming left V 5 bases short and J 8 bases short, with 16 bases between. CDR3 size: 14 residues. CDR1 is SGHAT and CDR2 is FQNNGV in the germline V gene. The CDR3 DNA is TGTGCCAGCAGCATCCAGGATGGTCTCTATGAGCAGTTCTTC. This codes for CASSIQDGLYEQFF.

The chain recombines TRBV3-1 with TRBJ1-1; 7 bases line up with TRBD1. Trimming removed 7 bases from V and 5 bases from J; junction bases left unmatched: 16. This CDR3 contains 16 residues. CDR1 and CDR2 from the germline V gene are LGHDT and YNNKEL (reference sequence). The CDR3 protein is CASTRASTGWGTEAFF. The CDR3 DNA reads as TGTGCCAGCACCAGGGCTTCGACAGGGTGGGGGACTGAAGCTTTCTTT. The complete variable domain, with remaining parts taken from reference TRBV3-1 and TRBJ1-1, reads DTAVSQTPKYLVTQMGNDKSIKCEQNLGHDTMYWYKQDSKKFLKIMFSYNNKELIINETVPNRFSPKSPDKAHLNLHINSLELGDSAVYFCASTRASTGWGTEAFFGQGTRLTVV.

This clonotype was detected only a few times. The V and J genes are TRBV27 and TRBJ2-7; D possibly matches TRBD1 or TRBD2 (6 bases each). The germline V gene encodes CDR1 MNHEY and CDR2 SMNVEV (reference sequence). This CDR3 is 13 amino acids long. V lost 2 bases to trimming and J lost 5 bases, with 10 bases between them. The DNA of the CDR3 is TGTGCCAGCAGTTTAGGGGGGCCCAACGAGCAGTACTTC. Protein sequence: CASSLGGPNEQYF.

This clonotype has ten or more counts. V usage is TRBV6-1 and J usage is TRBJ1-1, with D tentatively TRBD1 (5 bases). The germline CDR1 and CDR2 sequences are MNHNS and SASEGT. CDR3 length equals 16 residues. V lost 2 bases to trimming and J lost 0 bases, with 13 bases between them. Written as DNA, the CDR3 is TGTGCCAGCAGTGAAATGGCTATGACAGTGAACACTGAAGCTTTCTTT. Translation gives CASSEMAMTVNTEAFF.

This clonotype has a handful of counts. This chain joins TRBV28 and TRBJ2-3; TRBD1 agrees at 7 bases. The germline CDR1 and CDR2 sequences are MDHEN and SYDVKM. This CDR3 region has 19 residues. The J segment lost 2 bases and the V segment lost 7 bases, leaving 21 bases of the junction unmatched. The CDR3 region has the DNA TGTGCCAGCATTCCTTCGTGGGGCACAGGGGAGCGGTACACAGATACGCAGTATTTT. This sequence encodes CASIPSWGTGERYTDTQYF.

This clonotype appeared many times. The chain carries TRBV2 and TRBJ2-1, with 12 bases aligning to TRBD2. The CDR3 consists of 15 residues. Germline values: CDR1 SNHLY, CDR2 FYNNEI. Trimming at V came to 6 bases and at J to 2 bases, leaving 2 bases not matched to a gene. The CDR3 DNA reads TGTGCCAGCAGGCTAGCGGGAGGGGCCTACAATGAGCAGTTCTTC. Its protein is CASRLAGGAYNEQFF.

This clonotype was recorded many times. The genes are TRBV12-3 or TRBV12-4 and TRBJ2-2, with 14 bases matching TRBD2. This CDR3 comprises 18 residues. V was pared by 0 bases and J by 7 bases, with 7 bases of the junction left unmatched. The CDR3 loop reads CASSLARLTSGRGGELFF. CDR3 coding DNA: TGTGCCAGCAGTTTAGCGCGGCTGACTAGCGGGAGGGGCGGGGAGCTGTTTTTT.